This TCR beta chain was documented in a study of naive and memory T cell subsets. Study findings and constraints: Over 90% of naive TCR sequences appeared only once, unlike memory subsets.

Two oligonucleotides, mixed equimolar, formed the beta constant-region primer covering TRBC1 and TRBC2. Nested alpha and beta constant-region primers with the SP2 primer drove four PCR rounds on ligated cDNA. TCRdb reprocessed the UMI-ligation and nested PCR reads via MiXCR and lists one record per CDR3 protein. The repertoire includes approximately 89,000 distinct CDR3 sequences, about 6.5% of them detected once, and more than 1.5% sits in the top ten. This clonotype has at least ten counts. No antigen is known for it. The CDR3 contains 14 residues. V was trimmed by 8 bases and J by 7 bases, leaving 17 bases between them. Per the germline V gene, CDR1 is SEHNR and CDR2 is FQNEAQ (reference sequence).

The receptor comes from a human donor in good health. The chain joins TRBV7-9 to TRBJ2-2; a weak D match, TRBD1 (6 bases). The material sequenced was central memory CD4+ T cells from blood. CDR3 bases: TGTGCCAGCCAGGATGGCAGGGGCAGCGGGGAGCTGTTTTTT. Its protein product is CASQDGRGSGELFF.